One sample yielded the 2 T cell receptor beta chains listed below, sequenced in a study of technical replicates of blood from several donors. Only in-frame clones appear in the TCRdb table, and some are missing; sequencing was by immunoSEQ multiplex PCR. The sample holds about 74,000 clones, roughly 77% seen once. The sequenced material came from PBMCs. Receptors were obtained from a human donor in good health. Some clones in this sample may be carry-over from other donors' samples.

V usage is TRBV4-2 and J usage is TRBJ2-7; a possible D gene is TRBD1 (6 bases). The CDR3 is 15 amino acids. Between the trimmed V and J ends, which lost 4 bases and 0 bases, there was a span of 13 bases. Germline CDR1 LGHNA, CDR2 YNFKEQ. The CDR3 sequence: CASSLNRDNSYEQYF. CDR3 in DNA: TGTGCCAGCAGCCTAAACCGGGACAACTCCTACGAGCAGTACTTC.

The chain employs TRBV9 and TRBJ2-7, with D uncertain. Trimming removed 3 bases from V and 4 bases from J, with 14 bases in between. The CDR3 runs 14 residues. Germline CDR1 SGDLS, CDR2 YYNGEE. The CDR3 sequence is CASSADQVRYEQYF. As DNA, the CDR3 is TGTGCCAGCAGCGCCGACCAGGTCCGATACGAGCAGTACTTC. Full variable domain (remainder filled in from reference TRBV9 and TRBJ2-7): DSGVTQTPKHLITATGQRVTLRCSPRSGDLSVYWYQQSLDQGLQFLIQYYNGEERAKGNILERFSAQQFPDLHSELNLSSLELGDSALYFCASSADQVRYEQYFGPGTRLTVT.